The present T cell receptor beta chain was sequenced within a study of radiation and T cells in renal cell carcinoma. Notes on the study in general: Baseline intratumoral clonotype presence is unknown without pretreatment biopsies. Top tumor clonotypes rose in blood 2 weeks post-radiation, then contracted.

As regards this clone: Its matching antigen is unknown.

Sample time point: blood 4 weeks post-SBRT, at nephrectomy. Documented treatment: 15 Gy SBRT to primary tumor, nephrectomy 4 weeks later. Nephrectomy followed 15 Gy stereotactic body radiation by 4 weeks. After SBRT, blood was collected at 2 and 4 weeks, plus baseline. The method was immunoSEQ multiplex PCR; TCRdb's version includes in-frame clones alone and lacks a portion of them. The sample contains about 83,000 clones, roughly 83% of which appear only once. The CDR3 sequence is 14 residues long. From germline, CDR1 is MNHEY and CDR2 SVGAGI. Trimming took 5 bases from V and 4 from J, leaving 14 bases between them.

J is TRBJ1-2 and V is TRBV6-5; D gene unclear. The specimen was blood, collected from a patient whose treatment included radiotherapy and nephrectomy. The clonotype was recovered from a woman aged 60-75 years with renal cell carcinoma. CDR3 DNA: TGTGCCAGCAGTCGACAACCAACCCGCTATGGCTACACCTTC. Protein: CASSRQPTRYGYTF.